This T cell receptor (beta chain) was recorded in a study of T cells in localized non-small cell lung cancer. Study results and limitations: Overall survival was longer when the density of T cells in the blood was higher.

About this clone: As yet, its antigen is unknown.

Here immunoSEQ multiplex PCR was the method, and the copy in TCRdb shows in-frame clones only, minus some. The sample records 55,000 to 65,000 clones, about 89% being singletons. The sequences come from peripheral blood, collected before any cancer treatment. This sequence originates from a man aged 40 to 75 with stage I lung adenocarcinoma.

CDR3 residues: CASSLSVAGNEQFF. In DNA form, the CDR3 reads TGTGCCAGCAGTTTGAGCGTTGCGGGCAATGAGCAGTTCTTC. The V gene is TRBV28, the J gene TRBJ2-1, with D perhaps matching TRBD2 (5 bases). V was clipped by 3 bases and J by 6 bases, with 12 bases between them. The germline V gene has CDR1 MDHEN and CDR2 SYDVKM. This CDR3 has 14 amino acids.